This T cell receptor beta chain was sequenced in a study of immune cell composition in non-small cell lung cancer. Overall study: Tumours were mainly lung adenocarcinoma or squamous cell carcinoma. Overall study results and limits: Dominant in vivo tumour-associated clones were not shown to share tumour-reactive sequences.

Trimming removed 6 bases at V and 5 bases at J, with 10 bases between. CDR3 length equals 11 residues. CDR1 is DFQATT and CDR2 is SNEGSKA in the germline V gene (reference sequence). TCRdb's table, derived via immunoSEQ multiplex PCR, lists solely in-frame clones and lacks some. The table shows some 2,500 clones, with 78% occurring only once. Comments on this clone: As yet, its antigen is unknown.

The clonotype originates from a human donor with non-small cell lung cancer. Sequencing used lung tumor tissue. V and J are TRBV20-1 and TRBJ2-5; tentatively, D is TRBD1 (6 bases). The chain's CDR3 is CSAPRGETQYF. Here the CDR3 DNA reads TGCAGTGCCCCGAGGGGGGAGACCCAGTACTTC.